The subject of this entry is one TCR beta chain. The antigen remains undetermined. The data were taken from a study of graft-versus-host responses after intestinal transplantation. Across the whole study: Each of the recipients got a multivisceral, liver-intestinal, or isolated intestinal transplant. Overall study results and limits: Among recipient marrow samples, GvH clones were found; some appeared first in ileum or blood.

There are 14 residues in the CDR3. Per germline, CDR1 SEHNR and CDR2 FQNEAQ (reference sequence). The V and J ends lost 6 bases and 1 base respectively, with 13 bases between them. Sequencing was performed with immunoSEQ multiplex PCR; in TCRdb, only in-frame clones are kept and a portion is missing. The sample has roughly 56,000 clones, around nine tenths seen once; the top ten hold 2.5% to 3%. This chain uses TRBV7-9 with TRBJ2-7; possible D gene TRBD2, 5 bases. The source of this sequence is a human patient who received an intestinal transplant, so some T cells may come from the graft donor. The input for sequencing was PBMCs, taken roughly 120 days after intestinal transplantation. The DNA for the CDR3 is TGTGCCAGCAGTATAATCCGGGGTTCCTACGAGCAGTACTTC. Protein product: CASSIIRGSYEQYF.